This is a list of T cell receptor beta chains from one sample in a study of blood T cell repertoires in COVID-19. Sequenced by immunoSEQ multiplex PCR; TCRdb stores in-frame clones only, minus some. The profile shows around 170,000 clones, roughly 82% of them singletons. Input material: PBMCs or T cells enriched from blood (not recorded which). The source is a woman in her thirties who had recovered from COVID-19. The CDR3 runs from the conserved cysteine through the conserved F or W.

v_gene	j_gene	CDR3aa
TRBV28	TRBJ1-1	CASSLSGGYTEAFF
TRBV21-1	TRBJ2-2	CASSKKGGQGAHGGELFF
TRBV13	TRBJ2-1	CASSFGAAGGLDEQFF
TRBV15	TRBJ1-2	CATSRGGQIDYGYTF
TRBV5-1	TRBJ1-1	CASSLGSRATEAFF
TRBV6-1	TRBJ2-2	CASSGRTSGSSSTGELFF
TRBV6-4	TRBJ2-3	CASSDSGIQGADTQYF
TRBV11-2	TRBJ2-7	CASSLAGREAYEQYF
TRBV19	TRBJ1-2	CASSVPTGYTF
TRBV28	TRBJ1-1	CASSQLVAFF
TRBV28	TRBJ1-5	CASTRQGVFQPQHF
TRBV27	TRBJ2-7	CASSTGAKEQYF
TRBV6-5	TRBJ2-7	CATGRAGGNYEQYF